These T cell receptor beta chains were read from a single sample in a study of T cells in Graves' hyperthyroidism and ophthalmopathy. TCRdb itself ran the multiplex PCR reads through MiXCR, one entry per CDR3 protein. The sample has under 350,000 distinct CDR3 sequences; 18% are singletons. Sequencing was done on a sample of blood. These receptors were taken from a woman in her 50s with Graves' hyperthyroidism. The CDR3 runs from the conserved cysteine through the conserved F or W.

j_call,cdr3_length,v_call,cdr3_aa
TRBJ2-1,16,TRBV5-1,CASSLLGQRIYNEQFF
TRBJ2-1,15,TRBV11-2,CASSLLVLVGNEQFF
TRBJ2-3,14,TRBV12-3/TRBV12-4,CASSLEGNPDTQYF
TRBJ1-2,13,TRBV7-9,CASSLGPHYGYTF
TRBJ2-3,16,TRBV5-1,CASSLAPGISTDTQYF
TRBJ2-2,17,TRBV30,CAWSVGTARDITGELFF
TRBJ2-1,14,TRBV14,CASSQTTGYNEQFF
TRBJ1-5,14,TRBV12-3/TRBV12-4,CASSWTDSNQPQHF
TRBJ2-1,14,TRBV4-1,CASSQGVRGLEQFF
TRBJ2-1,14,TRBV19,CASRSLVGGDEQFF
TRBJ1-1,16,TRBV12-3/TRBV12-4,CASTLPDSHMNTEAFF
TRBJ2-5,11,TRBV20-1,CSIGIGETQYF
TRBJ2-7,14,TRBV11-1,CASRWTGEGYEQYF
TRBJ2-1,15,TRBV2,CASSSSGRTYNEQFF
TRBJ1-1,14,TRBV27,CASSLQGTVTEAFF
TRBJ1-1,15,TRBV6-1,CASSDRTGANTEAFF
TRBJ2-1,14,TRBV30,CAWSMGGVRNEQFF
TRBJ1-2,14,TRBV5-5,CASSSGTENYGYTF
TRBJ2-3,15,TRBV9,CASTTAGAITDTQYF
TRBJ2-3,17,TRBV5-1,CASSLARASGSLDTQYF
TRBJ2-7,14,TRBV7-9,CASNKGTASYEQYF
TRBJ2-1,14,TRBV5-1,CASSLLAGPNEQFF
TRBJ2-3,13,TRBV2,CASSEGWADTQYF
TRBJ1-1,14,TRBV5-6,CASRTFGEGTEAFF
TRBJ2-1,17,TRBV5-1,CASSSLPRREDNNEQFF
TRBJ2-1,18,TRBV4-1,CASSPGGLAGEIPYEQFF
TRBJ2-1,10,TRBV28,CATGGDEQFF
TRBJ1-5,14,TRBV6-1,CATQGQGLQQPQHF
TRBJ2-5,14,TRBV20-1,CSAQGGRVGETQYF
TRBJ2-2,14,TRBV29-1,CSVSGQERPGELFF
TRBJ1-1,14,TRBV12-3/TRBV12-4,CASSFRQENTEAFF
TRBJ2-2,12,TRBV11-2,CASTPGAGELFF
TRBJ1-2,11,TRBV7-9,CASSSLNGYTF
TRBJ2-3,16,TRBV5-1,CASSKTVAGRTDTQYF
TRBJ1-4,16,TRBV7-9,CTSSLSILAAGGKLFF
TRBJ2-1,15,TRBV19,CASSATPSGRGEQFF
TRBJ2-7,15,TRBV12-3/TRBV12-4,CASSSTSGRAKEQYF
TRBJ2-3,16,TRBV19,CASSQSGQGAEDTQYF
TRBJ1-2,12,TRBV13,CASSQPFAGYTF
TRBJ1-5,13,TRBV6-4,CASSTGEGQPQHF
TRBJ1-1,15,TRBV2,CASSDGGGLVAEAFF
TRBJ2-5,13,TRBV12-3/TRBV12-4,CASSFTGKETQYF
TRBJ2-7,12,TRBV7-9,CASSLGAHEQYF
TRBJ2-3,15,TRBV20-1,CSARYRGRSTDTQYF
TRBJ2-1,14,TRBV25-1,CASSYAGANNEQFF